The clone carrying this T cell receptor (beta chain) appeared a few times. V lost 6 bases to trimming and J lost 0 bases, with 11 bases between them. Germline CDR1 and CDR2: DFQATT and SNEGSKA (reference sequence). The CDR3 totals 13 residues. This record comes from a study of T cells in Graves' hyperthyroidism and ophthalmopathy. Amplification of TCR beta CDR3 regions used RNA as the template. Carried out on the TCR CDR3, a first-round RT-PCR used the HTBI primer set. TCRdb analysed the multiplex PCR reads with MiXCR anew, one entry per CDR3 protein. The data contain hundreds of thousands of distinct CDR3 sequences, about 15% of them singletons.

The clonotype originates from a woman in her forties or fifties with Graves' ophthalmopathy. This rearrangement joins TRBV20-1 to TRBJ1-1, with unresolved D. The sequenced sample consisted of blood. This chain's CDR3 is CSAFDTMNTEAFF. Here the CDR3 DNA reads TGCAGTGCCTTCGACACCATGAACACTGAAGCTTTCTTT.